The 9 T cell receptor beta chains below were found in one sample sequenced in a study of early T cells in non-severe SARS-CoV-2 infection. TCRdb analysed the 5' RACE reads with MiXCR anew, one entry per CDR3 protein. The table includes approximately 76,000 distinct CDR3 sequences, around 12% detected once. Specimen: whole blood. These receptors were taken from an adult who was a healthcare worker with PCR-confirmed SARS-CoV-2 infection or an uninfected control (not recorded which).

This clonotype was seen at least ten times. The chain links TRBV11-2 to TRBJ1-1; possible D gene TRBD1, 6 bases. CDR3 length equals 13 residues. Trimming left V 4 bases short and J 10 bases short, with 16 bases between. In germline, CDR1 is SGHAT, CDR2 FQNNGV. In nucleotides, the CDR3 is TGTGCCAGCAGCTCAGAAGGGGGGTTAGGAGCTTTCTTT. Translation gives CASSSEGGLGAFF.

This clonotype occurred many times. The chain uses TRBV5-1 and TRBJ2-1; 9 bases line up with TRBD1. This CDR3 has 16 amino acids. The V segment lost 1 base and the J segment 6 bases; nucleotides outside the gene matches: 8. Germline assignment: CDR1 SGHRS and CDR2 YFSETQ. CDR3 loop: CASSLSAGTGFNEQFF. CDR3 nucleotides: TGCGCCAGCAGCTTGAGCGCAGGGACAGGGTTCAATGAGCAGTTCTTC. The variable domain in full, completed from reference TRBV5-1 and TRBJ2-1, reads KAGVTQTPRYLIKTRGQQVTLSCSPISGHRSVSWYQQTPGQGLQFLFEYFSETQRNKGNFPGRFSGRQFSNSRSEMNVSTLELGDSALYLCASSLSAGTGFNEQFFGPGTRLTVL.

This clonotype appeared many times. The chain couples TRBV28 to TRBJ2-7, with TRBD1 matching over 10 bases. The CDR3 runs to 15 residues. V lost 6 bases to trimming and J lost 3 bases; unmatched junction nucleotides: 8. Germline CDR1 reads MDHEN; CDR2 reads SYDVKM. The CDR3 nucleotides are TGTGCCAGCAGCCCCAAGGGGACAGGGGACTACGAGCAGTACTTC. Translated: CASSPKGTGDYEQYF.

Many counts were recorded for this clonotype. The J gene is TRBJ1-4, the V gene TRBV11-2; weak D call: TRBD1 (6 bases). Germline lookup yields CDR1 SGHAT and CDR2 FQNNGV. Trimming shortened V by 4 bases and J by 7 bases, and 16 bases separated the two germline ends. The CDR3 runs 15 residues. CDR3 loop: CASSSIRGATEKLFF. CDR3 DNA: TGTGCCAGCAGCTCTATCCGGGGGGCAACTGAAAAACTGTTTTTT. Filled out from reference TRBV11-2 and TRBJ1-4, the complete variable domain reads EAGVAQSPRYKIIEKRQSVAFWCNPISGHATLYWYQQILGQGPKLLIQFQNNGVVDDSQLPKDRFSAERLKGVDSTLKIQPAKLEDSAVYLCASSSIRGATEKLFFGSGTQLSVL.

This clonotype was counted many times. This chain links TRBV6-2 or TRBV6-3 with TRBJ2-7, with TRBD1 matching over 11 bases. V dropped 5 bases and J dropped 7; count of bases not matched to a gene: 4. CDR3 length equals 13 residues. Looked up from germline, CDR1 is MNHEY and CDR2 is SVGEGT. CDR3 nucleotides: TGTGCCAGCAGTATGGACAGGGGGCAAGAGCAGTACTTC. Its protein is CASSMDRGQEQYF.

This clonotype was detected many times. This chain joins TRBV6-5 and TRBJ2-6; D not certain. Trimming removed 0 bases from V and 4 bases from J, with 7 bases in between. The CDR3 runs to 15 residues. The germline CDR1 and CDR2 sequences are MNHEY and SVGAGI. In DNA, the CDR3 is TGTGCCAGCAGTTACTCAGGAACCGGGGCCAACGTCCTGACTTTC. This codes for CASSYSGTGANVLTF.

This clonotype was seen a handful of times. The chain links TRBV20-1 to TRBJ2-7; tentative D call: TRBD1 (5 bases). Germline V gene lookup returns CDR1 DFQATT and CDR2 SNEGSKA (reference sequence). V dropped 5 bases and J dropped 5 bases, with 16 bases sitting between them. CDR3 size: 13 residues. The CDR3 sequence: CSASYSGANEQYF. The CDR3 region has the DNA TGCAGTGCTTCATATAGTGGGGCAAACGAGCAGTACTTC.

This clonotype was recorded a few times. The chain links TRBV11-2 to TRBJ2-5; unclear D gene. V lost 5 bases, J lost 5 bases, and 12 bases lay in between. The CDR3 sequence is 13 residues long. CDR1 is SGHAT and CDR2 is FQNNGV in the germline V gene. CDR3 DNA sequence: TGTGCCAGCAGCCCATCCTCCCGGGAGACCCAGTACTTC. Residues: CASSPSSRETQYF.

At least ten counts were recorded for this clonotype. The rearrangement uses TRBV20-1 and TRBJ1-2; D gene uncertain. From germline, CDR1 is DFQATT and CDR2 SNEGSKA (reference sequence). V lost 6 bases and J lost 4, with 15 bases in between. There are 13 residues in the CDR3. CDR3 region: CSAPRVQFYGYTF. DNA of the CDR3: TGCAGTGCCCCGAGAGTCCAATTCTATGGCTACACCTTC.